This T cell receptor (beta chain) was sequenced during a study of blood T cells in healthy people across ages. The second PCR ran about 7 to 12 cycles with a sample-barcoded 5' primer and J-beta primers. TCRdb reprocessed the 5' RACE reads with MiXCR, giving one entry per CDR3 protein. The sample holds some 850,000 distinct CDR3 sequences; roughly 25% are singletons and the top ten take about 3%. The germline V gene encodes CDR1 SGDLS and CDR2 YYNGEE. The junction had 11 bases not matched to a gene; V was cut back by 4 bases and J by 2 bases. CDR3 length: 16 amino acids. Points from the study as a whole: Naive T cell percentage strongly correlated with TCR beta diversity.

In regard to this clonotype: The antigen is unknown.

The same sample was also studied in work on T cells of mothers and their children.

The genes are TRBV9 and TRBJ2-5; 7 nucleotides match TRBD1. The TCR sequence derives from a boy younger than 18 in good health. Input material: blood. Written as DNA, the CDR3 is TGTGCCAGCAGCACGGATGGGGCAGGGGGACAAGAGACCCAGTACTTC. Translation: CASSTDGAGGQETQYF.